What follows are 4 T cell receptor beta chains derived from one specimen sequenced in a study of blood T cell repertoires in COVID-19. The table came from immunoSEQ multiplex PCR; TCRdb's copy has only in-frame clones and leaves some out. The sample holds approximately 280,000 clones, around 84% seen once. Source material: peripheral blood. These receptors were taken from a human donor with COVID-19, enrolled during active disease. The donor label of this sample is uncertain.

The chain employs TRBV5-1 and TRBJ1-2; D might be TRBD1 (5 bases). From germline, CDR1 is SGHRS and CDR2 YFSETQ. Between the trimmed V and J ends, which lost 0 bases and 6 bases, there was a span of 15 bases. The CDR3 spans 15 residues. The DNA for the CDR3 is TGCGCCAGCAGCTTGGGACTTCAGGGAGGCCATGGCTACACCTTC. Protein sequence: CASSLGLQGGHGYTF. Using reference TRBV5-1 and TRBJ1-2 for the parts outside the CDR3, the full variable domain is KAGVTQTPRYLIKTRGQQVTLSCSPISGHRSVSWYQQTPGQGLQFLFEYFSETQRNKGNFPGRFSGRQFSNSRSEMNVSTLELGDSALYLCASSLGLQGGHGYTFGSGTRLTVV.

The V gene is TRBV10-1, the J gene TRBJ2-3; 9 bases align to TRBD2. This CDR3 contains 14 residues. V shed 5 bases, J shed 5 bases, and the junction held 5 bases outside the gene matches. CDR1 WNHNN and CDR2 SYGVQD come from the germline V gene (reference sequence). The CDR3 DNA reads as TGCGCCAGCAGTCCGGGACTAGCTGGAGATACGCAGTATTTT. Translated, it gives CASSPGLAGDTQYF.

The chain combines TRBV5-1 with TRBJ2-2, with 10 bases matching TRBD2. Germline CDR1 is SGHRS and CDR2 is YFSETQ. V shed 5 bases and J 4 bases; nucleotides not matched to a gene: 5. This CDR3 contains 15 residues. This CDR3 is CASRASGSGTGELFF. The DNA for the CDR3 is TGCGCCAGCAGGGCTAGCGGGAGTGGCACCGGGGAGCTGTTTTTT.

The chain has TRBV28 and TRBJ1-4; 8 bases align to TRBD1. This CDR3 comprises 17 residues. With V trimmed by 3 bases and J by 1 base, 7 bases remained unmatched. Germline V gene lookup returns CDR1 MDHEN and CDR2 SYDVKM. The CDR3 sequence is CASSFPDRGRTNEKLFF. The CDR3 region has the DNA TGTGCCAGCAGTTTCCCCGACAGGGGACGAACTAATGAAAAACTGTTTTTT. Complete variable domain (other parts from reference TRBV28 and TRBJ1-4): DVKVTQSSRYLVKRTGEKVFLECVQDMDHENMFWYRQDPGLGLRLIYFSYDVKMKEKGDIPEGYSVSREKKERFSLILESASTNQTSMYLCASSFPDRGRTNEKLFFGSGTQLSVL.